The 6 T cell receptor beta chains in this list originate from one sample, sequenced in a study of Ad26.COV2.S vaccination and SARS-CoV-2 variants. Treatment meaning: around 19 received Ad26.COV2.S at low or high dose, single or two shots; about 5 received placebo; per-sample allocation not given. The study sampled participants on day 63 after the first vaccine or placebo injection. Libraries were prepared by immunoSEQ multiplex PCR; TCRdb keeps only in-frame clonotypes and omits some of them. The data hold hundreds of thousands of clones, with 90% observed a single time. Here the sequenced sample was peripheral blood, taken in a trial of Ad26.COV2.S vaccine versus placebo. The receptors were sampled from a person aged 18-60 years who received the Ad26.COV2.S COVID-19 vaccine or a placebo.

This clone was picked up a small number of times. The chain carries TRBV19 and TRBJ1-5; D unresolved. The CDR3 contains 16 residues. Per germline, CDR1 LNHDA and CDR2 SQIVND (reference sequence). Trimming stripped 6 bases from V and 0 bases from J, with 15 bases between. The CDR3 sequence: CASRSRTELSNQPQHF. In DNA form, the CDR3 reads TGTGCCAGTAGAAGCAGGACTGAGCTTAGCAATCAGCCCCAGCATTTT.

The chain uses TRBV28 and TRBJ1-5; D is possibly TRBD1 (5 bases). Per germline, CDR1 MDHEN and CDR2 SYDVKM. The length of the CDR3 is 14 residues. Trimming removed 3 bases at V and 5 bases at J, with 11 bases between. CDR3 amino acids: CASSLNGGDQPQHF. The CDR3, as DNA: TGTGCCAGCAGTTTGAACGGAGGGGATCAGCCCCAGCATTTT.

With respect to this clone: Distinct nucleotide sequences in the sample also encode this CDR3. The V gene is TRBV5-1, the J gene TRBJ1-1; D possibly corresponds to TRBD1 (6 bases). Trimming pared 5 bases from V and 2 bases from J, leaving 13 bases between. The germline CDR1 and CDR2 sequences are SGHRS and YFSETQ. The CDR3 spans 14 residues. CDR3 protein: CASSPGTLNTEAFF. The CDR3, as DNA: TGCGCCAGCAGTCCGGGGACACTCAACACTGAAGCTTTCTTT.

The rearrangement uses TRBV6-5 and TRBJ2-7; a possible D gene is TRBD1 (6 bases). The V end was cut by 3 bases, the J end by 0 bases, with 9 bases between. This CDR3 contains 14 residues. In germline, CDR1 is MNHEY, CDR2 SVGAGI. Here the CDR3 DNA reads TGTGCCAGCAGTTATAGGGGGAGCTCCTACGAGCAGTACTTC. This codes for CASSYRGSSYEQYF.

The J gene is TRBJ1-2, the V gene TRBV3-1 (or the pseudogene TRBV3-2); no firm D call. CDR1 is LGHDT, CDR2 YNNKEL, per germline (reference sequence). The CDR3 contains 14 residues. The V end lost 1 base, the J end lost 1 base, and 7 bases lay between the germline ends. Here the CDR3 reads CASSQAWVNYGYTF. The DNA of the CDR3 is TGTGCCAGCAGCCAAGCATGGGTTAACTATGGCTACACCTTC.

J is TRBJ2-5 and V is TRBV24-1; 8 nucleotides agree with TRBD1. Germline V gene lookup returns CDR1 KGHDR and CDR2 SFDVKD. This CDR3 has 13 residues. V was pared by 10 bases and J by 4 bases, with 7 bases of the junction left unmatched. CDR3 loop: CATTGTGSETQYF. The CDR3, as DNA: TGTGCCACAACCGGGACAGGATCAGAGACCCAGTACTTC.